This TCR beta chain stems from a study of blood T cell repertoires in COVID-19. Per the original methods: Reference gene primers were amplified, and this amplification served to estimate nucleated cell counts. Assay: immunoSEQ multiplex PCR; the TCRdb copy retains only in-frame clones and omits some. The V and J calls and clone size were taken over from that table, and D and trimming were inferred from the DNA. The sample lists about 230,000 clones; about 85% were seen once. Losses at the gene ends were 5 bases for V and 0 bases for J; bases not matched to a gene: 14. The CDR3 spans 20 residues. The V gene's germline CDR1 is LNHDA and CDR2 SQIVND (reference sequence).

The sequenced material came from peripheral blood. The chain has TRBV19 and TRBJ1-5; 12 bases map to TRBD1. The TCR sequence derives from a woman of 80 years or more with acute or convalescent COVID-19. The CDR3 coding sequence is TGTGCCAGTAGTGGGGGCCCGGGACAGGGGGCCCTTTATAGCAATCAGCCCCAGCATTTT. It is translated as CASSGGPGQGALYSNQPQHF.